This T cell receptor beta chain was captured in a study of blood T cell repertoires in COVID-19. Study-wide context: Sources were T cells, B-cell-depleted T cells, or PBMCs; the material itself was cDNA or gDNA.

The ends were cut back, 7 bases at V and 5 bases at J, with 12 bases in the middle. The germline V gene has CDR1 SQVTM and CDR2 ANQGSEA. This CDR3 has 12 amino acids. Here immunoSEQ multiplex PCR was the method, and the copy in TCRdb shows in-frame clones only, minus some. Altogether about 250,000 clones are present, about four fifths being singletons, with the ten largest covering about 4.5%. The sequencing sample was made of peripheral blood. The rearrangement links TRBV29-1 to TRBJ2-4; D not certain. The TCR originated in a woman in her sixties or seventies with acute or convalescent COVID-19. CDR3 nucleotide sequence: TGCAGCGGTGCGAATTCCCAAAACATTCAGTACTTC. It translates to CSGANSQNIQYF.